This is a list of T cell receptor beta chains from one sample in a study of T cells after yellow fever vaccination. TCRdb processed the 5' RACE reads anew with MiXCR; each CDR3 protein has one entry. The sample consists of around 260,000 distinct CDR3 sequences, about 5.2% of them appearing once. Specimen: CD4+ T cells sorted from PBMCs, collected on the day of the yellow fever booster vaccination. The source is a man younger than 35 who received the YFV17D yellow fever vaccine. The CDR3 runs from the conserved cysteine through the conserved F or W. The order of the fields is CDR3 protein, CDR3 DNA, V gene, clone size, D gene, J gene, CDR3 length. D genes are given only for firm matches. The size entry is marked missing in some rows and otherwise reads once, few, many or a size class.

CDR3: CASSSDRDRVTDTQYF
DNA: TGCGCCAGCAGCTCGGACCGGGACAGGGTCACAGATACGCAGTATTTT
V: TRBV5-1
size: many
D: TRBD1
J: TRBJ2-3
length: 16

CDR3: CASSLPGQTNEKLFF
DNA: TGTGCCAGCAGCTTACCGGGACAGACCAATGAAAAACTGTTTTTT
V: TRBV11-1
size: -
D: TRBD1
J: TRBJ1-4
length: 15

CDR3: CASRPGAGGGMNTGELFF
DNA: TGTGCCAGCAGGCCGGGTGCCGGCGGGGGGATGAACACCGGGGAGCTGTTTTTT
V: TRBV9
size: many
D: TRBD2
J: TRBJ2-2
length: 18

CDR3: CASSVEPGGTGELFF
DNA: TGTGCCAGCAGCGTAGAGCCAGGGGGCACCGGGGAGCTGTTTTTT
V: TRBV9
size: -
D: TRBD1
J: TRBJ2-2
length: 15

CDR3: CASSRVTQPQHF
DNA: TGTGCCAGCTCCAGGGTAACCCAGCCCCAGCATTTT
V: TRBV2
size: many
D: -
J: TRBJ1-5
length: 12

CDR3: CASSFRLVDTEAFF
DNA: TGTGCCAGCAGCTTCCGGTTGGTGGACACTGAAGCTTTCTTT
V: TRBV7-2
size: -
D: -
J: TRBJ1-1
length: 14

CDR3: CASSQHGLARTGELFF
DNA: TGTGCCAGCAGTCAACATGGACTAGCGCGCACCGGGGAGCTGTTTTTT
V: TRBV12-3/TRBV12-4
size: -
D: TRBD2
J: TRBJ2-2
length: 16

CDR3: CASSRGPDQPQHF
DNA: TGTGCCAGCAGCCGAGGACCCGATCAGCCCCAGCATTTT
V: TRBV7-3
size: -
D: -
J: TRBJ1-5
length: 13

CDR3: CASSHPTGGIPNEQFF
DNA: TGCGCCAGCAGCCATCCGACAGGGGGCATACCCAATGAGCAGTTCTTC
V: TRBV5-1
size: -
D: TRBD1
J: TRBJ2-1
length: 16

CDR3: CSVAVGGPSTDTQYF
DNA: TGCAGCGTTGCGGTCGGAGGCCCTAGCACAGATACGCAGTATTTT
V: TRBV29-1
size: many
D: -
J: TRBJ2-3
length: 15

CDR3: CASSVGEGRSYGYTF
DNA: TGTGCCAGCAGCGTAGGCGAGGGCCGCTCCTATGGCTACACCTTC
V: TRBV9
size: few
D: -
J: TRBJ1-2
length: 15

CDR3: CSGAGVSLLDTQYF
DNA: TGCAGTGGGGCGGGGGTTTCACTCCTTGATACGCAGTATTTT
V: TRBV20-1
size: -
D: TRBD2
J: TRBJ2-3
length: 14

CDR3: CSARTLTNTEAFF
DNA: TGCAGCGCTCGGACACTTACGAACACTGAAGCTTTCTTT
V: TRBV29-1
size: many
D: -
J: TRBJ1-1
length: 13